Below are 9 T cell receptor beta chains sequenced from a single sample in a study of T cell responses to AZD1222 COVID-19 vaccine (dated by TCRdb to the early 2020s). The library was built by means of the immunoSEQ multiplex PCR assay. TCRdb holds this immuneACCESS table with in-frame rearrangements only. Some clones are missing; in checked studies, unresolved V genes explain under half, and the rest has no known cause. A total of about 100,000 clones appear in this sample, 88% of them only once. Around 3% of the sample lies in the top ten. Taken with the paper, the label for time point translates to: baseline before first vaccination. Sample: peripheral blood, taken on day 0 of AZD1222 vaccination. These receptors all come from an adult in good health.

V gene TRBV10-3 combines with J gene TRBJ1-5; D not resolved. Germline V CDR1 and CDR2: ENHRY, SYGVKD. V gave up 3 bases and J gave up 1 base, with 10 bases separating them. This CDR3 spans 15 amino acids. CDR3 region: CAISEREGSNQPQHF. CDR3 nucleotide sequence: TGTGCCATCAGTGAAAGGGAGGGCAGCAATCAGCCCCAGCATTTT.

The chain couples TRBV7-3 to TRBJ2-1; TRBD2 agrees at 10 bases. The CDR3 runs 15 residues. J was trimmed by 7 bases and V by 1 base; bases with no gene match: 4. The germline V gene encodes CDR1 SGHTA and CDR2 FQGTGA. Here the CDR3 reads CASSLSLAGANEQFF. CDR3 nucleotide sequence: TGTGCCAGCAGCTTAAGTCTAGCGGGAGCTAATGAGCAGTTCTTC.

This rearrangement joins TRBV9 to TRBJ1-1; 8 nucleotides align to TRBD1. CDR3 size: 15 residues. CDR1 SGDLS and CDR2 YYNGEE come from the germline V gene. Trimming at V came to 3 bases and at J to 5 bases, leaving 9 bases not matched to a gene. Here the CDR3 DNA reads TGTGCCAGCAGCGGAACCGGACAGGGTGTGACTGAAGCTTTCTTT. Encoded protein: CASSGTGQGVTEAFF.

The gene calls are TRBV28 and TRBJ2-1; possible D gene TRBD1, 5 bases. CDR1 MDHEN and CDR2 SYDVKM come from the germline V gene. This CDR3 contains 12 residues. Trimming left V 8 bases short and J 2 bases short, with 7 bases between. The CDR3 protein is CASETAYNEQFF. The CDR3 bases are TGTGCCAGCGAGACAGCCTACAATGAGCAGTTCTTC.

The rearrangement joins TRBV5-1 to TRBJ1-1; possible D gene TRBD1, 6 bases. Germline CDR1 is SGHRS and CDR2 is YFSETQ. Trimming cost V 1 base and J 0 bases, with 19 bases left between them. The CDR3 totals 18 residues. The CDR3 loop is CASSLSGRGPGMNTEAFF. CDR3 in DNA: TGCGCCAGCAGCTTGAGTGGCAGGGGACCAGGCATGAACACTGAAGCTTTCTTT. Full variable domain (remainder filled in from reference TRBV5-1 and TRBJ1-1): KAGVTQTPRYLIKTRGQQVTLSCSPISGHRSVSWYQQTPGQGLQFLFEYFSETQRNKGNFPGRFSGRQFSNSRSEMNVSTLELGDSALYLCASSLSGRGPGMNTEAFFGQGTRLTVV.

The chain couples TRBV29-1 to TRBJ2-7, with D possibly called TRBD1 or TRBD2 (5 bases each). There are 12 residues in the CDR3. The germline V gene encodes CDR1 SQVTM and CDR2 ANQGSEA. Trimming pared 8 bases from V and 0 bases from J, leaving 11 bases between. DNA of the CDR3: TGCAGCTTCACTGGGGGCTCCTACGAGCAGTACTTC. Translated: CSFTGGSYEQYF.

V usage is TRBV7-2 and J usage is TRBJ2-2; D unresolved. V was shortened by 2 bases and J by 0 bases, with 7 bases between the two germline ends. CDR1 is SGHTA, CDR2 FQGNSA, per germline. The CDR3 is 15 amino acids. In DNA, the CDR3 is TGTGCCAGCAGCTTAAGGGCTCCGAACACCGGGGAGCTGTTTTTT. This sequence encodes CASSLRAPNTGELFF.

This clone was seen a few times. This sequence joins TRBV28 and TRBJ1-1, with no clear D. The CDR3 totals 16 residues. The germline V and J ends were trimmed by 1 base and 2 bases, with 14 bases remaining between them. Germline CDR1 MDHEN, CDR2 SYDVKM. In nucleotides, the CDR3 is TGTGCCAGCAGTTTATTATCTTGGAAGGATAACACTGAAGCTTTCTTT. The encoded protein is CASSLLSWKDNTEAFF. Together with reference TRBV28 and TRBJ1-1, the CDR3 gives the full variable domain: DVKVTQSSRYLVKRTGEKVFLECVQDMDHENMFWYRQDPGLGLRLIYFSYDVKMKEKGDIPEGYSVSREKKERFSLILESASTNQTSMYLCASSLLSWKDNTEAFFGQGTRLTVV.

V and J are TRBV10-1 and TRBJ2-3; 11 positions match TRBD2. Trimming took 11 bases from V and 0 from J; bases not matched to a gene: 10. The CDR3 extends over 16 amino acids. Germline lookup yields CDR1 WNHNN and CDR2 SYGVQD (reference sequence). The chain's CDR3 is CAWGLAAWTSTDTQYF. The CDR3 bases are TGCGCCTGGGGACTAGCGGCATGGACTAGCACAGATACGCAGTATTTT.